This TCR beta chain was recovered during a study of T cell responses to AZD1222 COVID-19 vaccine. The study's findings and limits: Clonal diversity was possibly underestimated, and white British individuals and females predominated among donors. Spike-specific TCR breadth and depth rose after two AZD1222 doses. Nearly half of spike-specific TCRs reportedly target variant regions that are unmutated in the B.1.351 and B.1.1.7 variants.

Sequencing was performed with immunoSEQ multiplex PCR; in TCRdb, only in-frame clones are kept and a portion is missing. The table lists about 62,000 clones, approximately 90% of them singletons. About this clone itself: Its specificity is not known.

The CDR3 has 13 amino acids. V was pared by 8 bases and J by 10 bases, with 15 bases between. The V gene's germline CDR1 is LNHDA and CDR2 SQIVND (reference sequence). This chain joins TRBV19 and TRBJ1-6; the D is unclear. The sequences come from peripheral blood, collected on day 0 of AZD1222 vaccination. The TCR was taken from an adult in good health. The CDR3: CASGLDFVSPLHF. CDR3 nucleotide sequence: TGTGCCAGTGGCCTTGATTTTGTCTCACCCCTCCACTTT.